This note documents a single T cell receptor beta chain sequence. The sample comes from a study of OX40 agonist ivuxolimab in advanced cancers. The CDR3 sequence is 15 residues long. Trimming took off 5 bases at V and 1 base at J, with 12 bases between the two ends. The germline CDR1 and CDR2 sequences are SGHTA and FQGNSA. TCRdb keeps only in-frame clones here, not all; method: immunoSEQ multiplex PCR. The sample records around 69,000 clones, about 79% being singletons. The specimen comprised CD4+ or CD8+ T cells sorted from blood, sampled in a trial of the OX40 agonist ivuxolimab. The TCR comes from an adult with an advanced solid tumor such as melanoma, head and neck, liver or kidney cancer. The chain joins TRBV7-2 to TRBJ2-1, with D perhaps matching TRBD2 (6 bases). CDR3 nucleotides: TGTGCCAGCAGCGTGGGGGGAGAGTCCTACAATGAGCAGTTCTTC. Translating it yields CASSVGGESYNEQFF.